This T cell receptor (beta chain) was sequenced in a study of T cell changes during pregnancy in multiple sclerosis. Clones were sequenced by immunoSEQ multiplex PCR, and TCRdb holds only the in-frame ones, with some missing. The table shows approximately 69,000 clones, with around 94% occurring only once. The CDR3 totals 13 residues. The V and J ends lost 2 bases and 9 bases respectively, with 12 bases between them. CDR1 and CDR2 (germline): SGHTA, FQGTGA. The TCR originated in a female donor with multiple sclerosis, enrolled in a pregnancy study. This sample comprised peripheral blood, obtained in the third trimester of pregnancy. The rearrangement links TRBV7-3 to TRBJ2-3; a possible D gene is TRBD2 (6 bases). CDR3 region: CASSLAGGGTQYF. The DNA for the CDR3 is TGTGCCAGCAGCTTAGCCGGGGGTGGGACGCAGTATTTT. The full variable domain, completed using reference TRBV7-3 and TRBJ2-3, is GAGVSQTPSNKVTEKGKYVELRCDPISGHTALYWYRQSLGQGPEFLIYFQGTGAADDSGLPNDRFFAVRPEGSVSTLKIQRTERGDSAVYLCASSLAGGGTQYFGPGTRLTVL.